The clone carrying this T cell receptor beta chain was found many times. The target antigen is unknown. These data are taken from a study of T cells in Graves' hyperthyroidism and ophthalmopathy. CDR1 GTSNPN and CDR2 SVGIG come from the germline V gene (reference sequence). Trimming left V 1 base short and J 0 bases short, with 9 bases between. This CDR3 has 15 residues. Findings and limits, study-wide: In simple terms, a model built on 13 V-J features told ophthalmopathy apart from stable hyperthyroidism.

Amplification of TCR beta CDR3 regions used RNA as the template. First-round RT-PCR targeting the TCR CDR3 was performed with the HTBI primer set. TCRdb independently ran MiXCR on the multiplex PCR reads; one entry per CDR3 protein. The sample lists approximately 400,000 distinct CDR3 sequences; over 12% were seen once. Sequenced input: blood. The TCR sequence derives from a man aged 50-59 years with Graves' ophthalmopathy. V usage is TRBV30 and J usage is TRBJ2-2; D unclear. CDR3 region: CAWSGTPTNTGELFF. DNA for the CDR3: TGTGCCTGGAGTGGAACACCCACGAACACCGGGGAGCTGTTTTTT. Full variable domain (rest looked up from reference TRBV30 and TRBJ2-2): SQTIHQWPATLVQPVGSPLSLECTVEGTSNPNLYWYRQAAGRGLQLLFYSVGIGQISSEVPQNLSASRPQDRQFILSSKKLLLSDSGFYLCAWSGTPTNTGELFFGEGSRLTVL.